Shown below are 9 T cell receptor beta chains from a single sample sequenced in a study of OX40 agonist ivuxolimab in advanced cancers. Data came from immunoSEQ multiplex PCR; TCRdb stores just in-frame clones and leaves some out. This sample has approximately 60,000 clones; 93% occur once, and the top ten carry 18%. The material sequenced was CD4+ or CD8+ T cells sorted from blood, taken in a trial of the OX40 agonist ivuxolimab. These receptors were taken from an adult with an advanced solid tumor such as melanoma, head and neck, liver or kidney cancer.

V is TRBV7-8 and J is TRBJ2-2, with 11 positions matching TRBD2. V trimming: 5 bases; J trimming: 7 bases; junction bases outside the gene matches: 9. This CDR3 is built from 16 residues. From germline, CDR1 is SGHVS and CDR2 FQNEAQ. CDR3 nucleotides: TGTGCCAGCAGCCTCGCTAGCGGGAGGTTGGTCGGGGAGCTGTTTTTT. Translation gives CASSLASGRLVGELFF.

The rearrangement uses TRBV14 and TRBJ2-1; no clear D. This CDR3 region has 16 residues. Trimming left V 0 bases short and J 4 bases short, with 13 bases between. Germline CDR1 is SGHDN and CDR2 is FVKESK. CDR3 DNA sequence: TGTGCCAGCAGCCAAGAGAGTAGTCTGTTTTACAATGAGCAGTTCTTC. It encodes CASSQESSLFYNEQFF.

The chain combines TRBV9 with TRBJ2-7; D is possibly TRBD1 (6 bases). The V gene lost 4 bases and the J gene lost 11 bases, with 22 bases spanning the gap. The CDR3 has 14 residues. Germline V lookup: CDR1 SGDLS, CDR2 YYNGEE. The CDR3 region is CASSPGTFRSEEYF. DNA for the CDR3: TGTGCCAGCAGCCCCGGGACATTCCGATCGGAGGAGTACTTC.

The V gene is TRBV6-6, the J gene TRBJ2-1; D is uncertain. Germline CDR1 reads MNHNY; CDR2 reads SVGAGI (reference sequence). Trimming cost V 5 bases and J 5 bases, with 10 bases left between them. This CDR3 contains 13 residues. CDR3 residues: CASSAFGDNEQFF. CDR3 in DNA: TGTGCCAGCAGTGCGTTTGGAGACAATGAGCAGTTCTTC.

The chain recombines TRBV27 with TRBJ2-3; no clear D gene. V was pared by 5 bases and J by 7 bases, with 13 bases between. The CDR3 totals 13 residues. The germline V gene has CDR1 MNHEY and CDR2 SMNVEV (reference sequence). CDR3 sequence reads: CASSPHAPYTQYF. In nucleotides, the CDR3 is TGTGCCAGCAGTCCCCATGCACCGTATACGCAGTATTTT.

In this sample, this clone turned up a few times. The chain is built from TRBV6-5 and TRBJ2-1, with D possibly TRBD2 on 6 matching bases. This CDR3 comprises 15 residues. The V end was cut by 6 bases, the J end by 6 bases, with 18 bases between. Germline assignment: CDR1 MNHEY and CDR2 SVGAGI. CDR3 sequence: CASRTGPDYPNEQFF. The DNA of the CDR3 is TGTGCCAGCAGAACGGGGCCGGACTACCCCAATGAGCAGTTCTTC.

V and J are TRBV28 and TRBJ1-1; D possibly corresponds to TRBD1 (5 bases). CDR1 MDHEN and CDR2 SYDVKM come from the germline V gene. The CDR3 length is 14 residues. V was clipped by 3 bases and J by 1 base, with 9 bases between them. The CDR3 is CASSFMGTNTEAFF. Written as DNA, the CDR3 is TGTGCCAGCAGTTTTATGGGGACGAACACTGAAGCTTTCTTT.

This chain joins TRBV9 and TRBJ2-1; 12 bases match TRBD2. This CDR3 region has 15 residues. Germline-derived CDR1 and CDR2 are SGDLS and YYNGEE. Germline trimming cut 7 bases from V and 8 bases from J; bases unmatched to any gene: 10. The CDR3 nucleotides read TGTGCCAGCCTCCCGACTAGCGGGAGTTTAGATGAGCAGTTCTTC. Amino acid sequence: CASLPTSGSLDEQFF. The variable domain in full, with the rest retrieved from reference TRBV9 and TRBJ2-1, is DSGVTQTPKHLITATGQRVTLRCSPRSGDLSVYWYQQSLDQGLQFLIQYYNGEERAKGNILERFSAQQFPDLHSELNLSSLELGDSALYFCASLPTSGSLDEQFFGPGTRLTVL.

This chain joins TRBV9 and TRBJ2-7, with 9 bases aligning to TRBD1. This CDR3 is 15 amino acids long. V trimming: 4 bases; J trimming: 0 bases; junction bases outside the gene matches: 5. Germline assignment: CDR1 SGDLS and CDR2 YYNGEE. CDR3 nucleotide sequence: TGTGCCAGCAGCCCTACAGGGGGCGGCTCCTACGAGCAGTACTTC. It codes for CASSPTGGGSYEQYF.